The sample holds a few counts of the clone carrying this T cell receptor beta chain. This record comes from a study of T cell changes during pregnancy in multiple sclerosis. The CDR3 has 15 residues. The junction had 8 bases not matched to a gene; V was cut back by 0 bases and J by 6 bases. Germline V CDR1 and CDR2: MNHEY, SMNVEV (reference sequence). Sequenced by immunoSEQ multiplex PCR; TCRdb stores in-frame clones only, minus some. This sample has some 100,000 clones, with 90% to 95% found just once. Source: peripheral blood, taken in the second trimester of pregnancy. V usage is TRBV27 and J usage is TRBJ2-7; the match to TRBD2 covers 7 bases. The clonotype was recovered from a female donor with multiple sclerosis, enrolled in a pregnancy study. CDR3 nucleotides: TGTGCCAGCAGTTTATCGGGAGGGCCATTCGGCGAGCAGTACTTC. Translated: CASSLSGGPFGEQYF.